This T cell receptor beta chain came from a study of T-cell reconstitution after alpha-beta-depleted transplantation in children. Preparation of the TCRbeta library involved a method that used unique molecular identifiers. TCRdb passed the PCR reads through MiXCR, listing each CDR3 protein once. The table shows 420,000 or so distinct CDR3 sequences, with approximately 11% occurring only once. This TCR was recovered from a human donor who donated a stem cell graft to a child with acute myeloid leukemia. This specimen consisted of PBMCs from the stem cell graft donor, obtained from the stem cell graft.

The CDR3 DNA sequence: TGTGCCAGCAGCTTAGCGGGAGGGGGGAACTACGAGCAGTACGTC. Amino acid sequence: CASSLAGGGNYEQYV. V and J are TRBV7-2 and TRBJ2-7; D is perhaps TRBD2 (7 bases). Trimming pared 0 bases from V and 3 bases from J, leaving 12 bases between. There are 15 residues in the CDR3. CDR1 and CDR2 (germline): SGHTA, FQGNSA.